What follows are 25 T cell receptor beta chains derived from one specimen sequenced in a study of Graves' ophthalmopathy and Graves' hyperthyroidism (dated by TCRdb to the late 2010s). Sequencer: Illumina HiSeq 2000. TCR beta CDR3 regions were amplified from RNA transcripts for repertoire sequencing. HTBI primers and the Qiagen OneStep RT-PCR kit were used in a first-round RT-PCR, which was followed by a second-round multiplex PCR, size selection and purification. TCRdb took the public reads, trimmed them with fastp at Q25, ran MiXCR for clone calling and kept in-frame beta chains. Here each entry gathers all rows of one CDR3 protein and keeps the most common genes and DNA. For this sample there are under 350,000 distinct CDR3 sequences; about a sixth appear just once. The top ten clonotypes cover 12% of the sample. Sequences were obtained from peripheral blood. The receptors here all came from an adult man with Graves' ophthalmopathy.

This clonotype has a count of ten or more. The chain has TRBV6-5 and TRBJ2-4; a possible D gene is TRBD2 (5 bases). The germline gives CDR1 MNHEY, CDR2 SVGAGI. The V end lost 0 bases, the J end lost 2 bases, and 11 bases lay between the germline ends. The CDR3 has 16 amino acids. CDR3 loop: CASSYSPGVSKNIQYF. The CDR3 DNA is TGTGCCAGCAGTTACTCCCCCGGGGTATCCAAAAACATTCAGTACTTC.

In its sample, this clonotype was seen many times. The rearrangement uses TRBV5-1 and TRBJ1-2, with D uncertain. The V end lost 4 bases, the J end lost 9 bases, and 22 bases lay between the germline ends. The germline CDR1 and CDR2 sequences are SGHRS and YFSETQ. The CDR3 covers 15 residues. The CDR3: CASSTTARAAASYTF. The DNA of the CDR3 is TGCGCCAGCAGCACCACCGCGAGGGCGGCCGCAAGCTACACCTTC.

This clonotype was counted many times. The rearrangement joins TRBV9 to TRBJ2-4, with D tentatively TRBD1 or TRBD2 (5 bases each). The CDR3 consists of 17 residues. Trimming took 5 bases from V and 3 from J, leaving 21 bases between them. CDR1 and CDR2 from the germline V gene are SGDLS and YYNGEE. This CDR3 is CASRDSEGLLGKNIQYF. As DNA, the CDR3 is TGTGCCAGCAGGGATTCCGAGGGGCTCTTAGGCAAAAACATTCAGTACTTC.

This clonotype has a count of ten or more. This chain links TRBV10-3 with TRBJ2-7; maybe TRBD1 (6 bases). There are 11 residues in the CDR3. Trimming removed 10 bases at V and 7 bases at J, with 14 bases between. Germline loops: CDR1 ENHRY, CDR2 SYGVKD. The CDR3 DNA reads TGTGCCACCCTACAGGGTCTGGAGCAGTACTTC. It is translated as CATLQGLEQYF.

This clonotype was detected ten times or more. V gene TRBV20-1 combines with J gene TRBJ2-7; possible D gene TRBD2, 5 bases. V lost 0 bases and J lost 5, with 17 bases in between. This CDR3 is built from 15 residues. CDR1 is DFQATT and CDR2 is SNEGSKA in the germline V gene (reference sequence). CDR3 sequence reads: CSARDVRFSDNEQYF. DNA of the CDR3: TGCAGTGCTAGAGATGTCAGGTTTAGCGATAACGAGCAGTACTTC.

The chain employs TRBV4-1 and TRBJ1-5; D not certain. Germline V gene data show CDR1 as MGHRA and CDR2 as YSYEKL. V shed 1 base and J shed 4 bases, with 5 bases lying between them. This CDR3 has 13 amino acids. The CDR3 region has the DNA TGCGCCAGCAGCCAAGTTTTAAATCAGCCCCAGCATTTT. Translating gives CASSQVLNQPQHF.

This clonotype was counted at least ten times. The chain combines TRBV20-1 with TRBJ1-5, with unresolved D. The germline V gene encodes CDR1 DFQATT and CDR2 SNEGSKA (reference sequence). V lost 3 bases to trimming and J lost 7 bases, with 13 bases between them. This CDR3 is built from 13 residues. CDR3 residues: CSASSAWGQPQHF. Here the CDR3 DNA reads TGCAGTGCTAGTTCAGCCTGGGGACAGCCCCAGCATTTT.

This clonotype was observed a few times. The chain links TRBV15 to TRBJ1-1; D is undetermined. The CDR3 consists of 14 residues. CDR1 and CDR2 (germline): LNHNV, YYDKDF (reference sequence). The V end was cut by 5 bases, the J end by 0 bases, with 10 bases between. CDR3 loop: CATSGRLMNTEAFF. In nucleotides, the CDR3 is TGTGCCACCAGCGGCAGGCTCATGAACACTGAAGCTTTCTTT.

This clonotype was detected ten times or more. The chain recombines TRBV12-3 or TRBV12-4 with TRBJ2-5; no definite D call. This CDR3 region has 15 residues. With 3 bases removed from V and 1 base from J, the gap between germline ends came to 12 bases. The CDR3 DNA reads TGTGCCAGCAGTTTGGGAACAGTCCGCCAAGAGACCCAGTACTTC. It is translated as CASSLGTVRQETQYF.

In this sample, this clonotype turned up many times. The CDR3 spells CAWNKPPDVSGNTIYF. The CDR3 nucleotides read TGTGCCTGGAACAAACCTCCGGACGTCTCTGGAAACACCATATATTTT. This chain links TRBV30 with TRBJ1-3; the D is unclear. The CDR3 covers 16 residues. V was cut by 4 bases and J by 0 bases, with 16 bases left in between. Germline assignment: CDR1 GTSNPN and CDR2 SVGIG (reference sequence).

This clonotype was detected ten times or more. The genes are TRBV20-1 and TRBJ2-5, with 8 bases fitting TRBD2. There are 18 residues in the CDR3. The ends lost 0 bases at V and 5 bases at J; junction bases unmatched: 17. Germline V gene sequence: CDR1 DFQATT, CDR2 SNEGSKA (reference sequence). CDR3 in amino acids: CSARDLPRASGGGETQYF. The CDR3, as DNA: TGCAGTGCTAGAGATCTCCCCCGAGCCAGCGGGGGAGGGGAGACCCAGTACTTC.

This clonotype was observed a few times. The chain recombines TRBV18 with TRBJ2-5, with D unresolved. The CDR3 loop spans 15 amino acids. Germline CDR1 reads KGHSH; CDR2 reads LQKENI. With 2 bases removed from V and 2 bases from J, the gap between germline ends came to 12 bases. CDR3 region: CASSPERRRQETQYF. DNA of the CDR3: TGTGCCAGCTCACCAGAGAGGAGAAGGCAAGAGACCCAGTACTTC.

This clonotype came up many times. J is TRBJ1-5 and V is TRBV6-1; D remains unclear. V dropped 4 bases and J dropped 0 bases, with 10 bases sitting between them. Germline loops: CDR1 MNHNS, CDR2 SASEGT. The length of the CDR3 is 15 residues. The CDR3: CASSGNSYSNQPQHF. CDR3 sequence (DNA): TGTGCCAGCAGTGGGAACAGCTATAGCAATCAGCCCCAGCATTTT.

This clonotype has a count of ten or more. J is TRBJ1-5 and V is TRBV12-3 or TRBV12-4; no reliable D call. V lost 3 bases, J lost 7 bases, and 13 bases lay in between. This CDR3 is built from 14 residues. CDR3 amino acids: CASSLFLSGQPQHF. The CDR3 DNA is TGTGCCAGCAGTTTGTTCCTTTCCGGGCAGCCCCAGCATTTT.

As concerns this clonotype: A read error may account for a junction end that differs from germline. The J gene is TRBJ1-3, the V gene TRBV2; D not certain. There are 17 residues in the CDR3. Germline V gene data show CDR1 as SNHLY and CDR2 as FYNNEI. In DNA, the CDR3 is TGTGCCAGCAGCGAAAGTCGGTCAGCGAGATCTGGAAACACCATATCTTTT. Residues: CASSESRSARSGNTISF. Based on the CDR3 plus reference TRBV2 and TRBJ1-3, the full variable domain is EPEVTQTPSHQVTQMGQEVILRCVPISNHLYFYWYRQILGQKVEFLVSFYNNEISEKSEIFDDQFSVERPDGSNFTLKIRSTKLEDSAMYFCASSESRSARSGNTISFGEGSWLTVV.

This clonotype was seen at least ten times. The rearrangement joins TRBV30 to TRBJ1-1, with D hard to call. This CDR3 contains 13 residues. Trimming shortened V by 2 bases and J by 3 bases, and 10 bases separated the two germline ends. Germline CDR1 GTSNPN, CDR2 SVGIG (reference sequence). CDR3 amino acids: CAWSSQVYTEAFF. The DNA of the CDR3 is TGTGCCTGGAGTTCTCAGGTATACACTGAAGCTTTCTTT.

This clonotype showed up many times. The chain has TRBV7-8 and TRBJ2-5; tentative D call: TRBD1 (7 bases). The germline gives CDR1 SGHVS, CDR2 FQNEAQ. Trimming left V 3 bases short and J 5 bases short, with 16 bases between. This CDR3 spans 15 amino acids. The CDR3 nucleotides read TGTGCCAGCAGCTTTGGTCCCAGGGGGAGGGAGACCCAGTACTTC. Protein: CASSFGPRGRETQYF.

This clonotype came up many times. J is TRBJ1-1 and V is TRBV12-3 or TRBV12-4; TRBD1 is a possible D gene (6 bases). The V and J ends lost 5 bases and 3 bases respectively, with 16 bases between them. This CDR3 contains 15 residues. CDR3 in amino acids: CASSPLTGPDTEAFF. In DNA form, the CDR3 reads TGTGCCAGCAGTCCCCTAACAGGGCCCGACACTGAAGCTTTCTTT.

This clonotype was seen many times. This sequence joins TRBV4-2 and TRBJ2-7; a weak D match, TRBD1 (6 bases). The ends were cut back, 6 bases at V and 3 bases at J, with 18 bases in the middle. This CDR3 has 15 residues. The V gene's germline CDR1 is LGHNA and CDR2 YNFKEQ. The CDR3 loop reads CASSYEQGGGYEQYF. The DNA for the CDR3 is TGTGCCAGCAGTTATGAACAGGGCGGCGGCTACGAGCAGTACTTC.

V gene TRBV4-1 combines with J gene TRBJ2-7, with TRBD2 matching 7 bases. Trimming removed 0 bases from V and 2 bases from J; junction bases left unmatched: 4. The CDR3 runs 15 residues. Per germline, CDR1 MGHRA and CDR2 YSYEKL. The CDR3 here is CASSQELASTYEQYF. Written as DNA, the CDR3 is TGCGCCAGCAGCCAAGAACTAGCGAGTACCTACGAGCAGTACTTC.

This clonotype was found a few times. The junction differs from germline at one of its ends, possibly a read error. The CDR3 region is CASSYLSGGSSLHF. CDR3 DNA sequence: TGTGCCAGCAGTTACCTCTCGGGGGGTTCATCCCTCCACTTT. This chain joins TRBV6-5 and TRBJ1-6; D perhaps matches TRBD1 (5 bases). This CDR3 has 14 amino acids. Germline V gene lookup returns CDR1 MNHEY and CDR2 SVGAGI.

Many counts were recorded for this clonotype. The V call is TRBV28, the J call TRBJ2-7, with 8 positions matching TRBD2. The length of the CDR3 is 17 residues. The V gene's germline CDR1 is MDHEN and CDR2 SYDVKM. V dropped 3 bases and J dropped 0; count of bases not matched to a gene: 10. Here the CDR3 reads CASSFSLTSGNSYEQYF. The CDR3 DNA is TGTGCCAGCAGTTTCTCCCTTACTAGCGGTAACTCCTACGAGCAGTACTTC.

This clonotype was recorded many times. This sequence joins TRBV7-2 and TRBJ1-1; D is unclear. The CDR3 is 14 residues long. From germline, CDR1 is SGHTA and CDR2 FQGNSA. Between the trimmed V and J ends, which lost 5 bases and 0 bases, there was a span of 10 bases. The CDR3 here is CASSRLTVNTEAFF. The CDR3 DNA sequence: TGTGCCAGCAGCAGGCTCACAGTGAACACTGAAGCTTTCTTT.

This clonotype was counted ten times or more. The rearrangement uses TRBV5-6 and TRBJ2-7, with TRBD2 identical over 8 bases. Per the germline V gene, CDR1 is SGHDT and CDR2 is YYEEEE. The CDR3 extends over 17 amino acids. J was trimmed by 2 bases and V by 4 bases; bases with no gene match: 14. CDR3: CASSAGGGRIPTYEQYF. CDR3 nucleotide sequence: TGTGCCAGCAGCGCGGGGGGCGGGAGGATTCCTACCTACGAGCAGTACTTC.

This clonotype has at least ten counts. The genes are TRBV24-1 and TRBJ2-5; a weak D match, TRBD1 (6 bases). Germline-derived CDR1 and CDR2 are KGHDR and SFDVKD. V gave up 3 bases and J gave up 3 bases, with 13 bases separating them. This CDR3 spans 15 amino acids. CDR3 nucleotide sequence: TGTGCCACCAGTGATCCCTTCAGGGGAGAAGAGACCCAGTACTTC. Residues: CATSDPFRGEETQYF.